Reported below is one T cell receptor (beta chain). Its matching antigen is unknown. The sample holds other DNA sequences that translate to the same CDR3. The CDR3 is 12 residues long. Germline loops: CDR1 ENHRY, CDR2 SYGVKD. V was cut by 3 bases and J by 3 bases, with 5 bases left in between. The data were obtained in a study of CD8+ T cells in alopecia areata. Extraction and reverse transcription of RNA yielded cDNA as the sequencing template. Using immunoSEQ multiplex PCR, the repertoire was profiled, and TCRdb retains in-frame clones only, with some absent. The table has roughly 190,000 clones, 55% to 70% seen once. Study-wide points: Alphabeta T cells residing in normal skin are also sequenced in scalp samples. Against the mouse data, patients shared TCRs less clearly, possibly for HLA reasons.

The sample's treatment: oral pan-JAK inhibitor, 5-10 mg twice daily. This specimen was CD4+ T cells sorted from blood, taken at week 4, from a patient treated with tofacitinib. The rearrangement uses TRBV10-3 and TRBJ2-5; no clear D. This receptor was obtained from a human donor with alopecia areata. Here the CDR3 reads CAISDNEETQYF. The CDR3 DNA reads TGTGCCATCAGTGATAATGAAGAGACCCAGTACTTC.